This record concerns one T cell receptor (beta chain) sequence. Its antigen is undetermined. This sample was taken from a study of cytomegalovirus exposure and HLA in healthy donors. Study-level results: It was reportedly the case that the classifier diagnosed cytomegalovirus status with high specificity and sensitivity.

V lost 2 bases and J 3 bases, leaving 13 bases between the germline ends. The CDR3 consists of 14 residues. CDR1 and CDR2 (germline): GTSNPN, SVGIG (reference sequence). Only in-frame clones appear in the TCRdb table, and some are missing; sequencing was by immunoSEQ multiplex PCR. The sample holds some 73,000 clones, around 90% seen once. Among the roughly 120 subjects of the validation cohort, separate from the roughly 730-subject first cohort, were the donors. Sequences were obtained from PBMCs. The origin of this receptor is a woman in her late teens or twenties in good health and CMV-seropositive. This chain connects TRBV30 to TRBJ1-1; perhaps TRBD1 as D (5 bases). CDR3 residues: CAWSRSQGYTEAFF. Here the CDR3 DNA reads TGTGCCTGGAGTCGTTCGCAGGGCTACACTGAAGCTTTCTTT.